The 14 T cell receptor beta chains below all came from one sample that was sequenced in a study of cytomegalovirus exposure and HLA in healthy donors. It was with 60 Vbeta and 13 Jbeta primers that the PCR ran. Some clones are missing from TCRdb's copy, which holds only in-frame ones; the method was immunoSEQ multiplex PCR. The table shows around 99,000 clones, with around four fifths occurring only once. The sample taken for sequencing was PBMCs. The receptors derive from a man aged 50-60 years in good health and CMV-seropositive.

In this sample, this clone turned up a few times. This chain uses TRBV7-9 with TRBJ1-5, with TRBD1 as a possible D gene (5 bases). CDR3 length equals 13 residues. Per the germline V gene, CDR1 is SEHNR and CDR2 is FQNEAQ (reference sequence). V was trimmed by 3 bases and J by 7 bases, leaving 10 bases between them. Here the CDR3 reads CASSFGGGQPQHF. In DNA form, the CDR3 reads TGTGCCAGCAGCTTCGGGGGTGGGCAGCCCCAGCATTTT. Together with reference TRBV7-9 and TRBJ1-5, the CDR3 gives the full variable domain: DTGVSQNPRHKITKRGQNVTFRCDPISEHNRLYWYRQTLGQGPEFLTYFQNEAQLEKSRLLSDRFSAERPKGSFSTLEIQRTEQGDSAMYLCASSFGGGQPQHFGDGTRLSIL.

The J gene is TRBJ2-3, the V gene TRBV7-6, with D maybe TRBD2 (6 bases). Trimming took off 6 bases at V and 5 bases at J, with 6 bases between the two ends. CDR3 size: 11 residues. Germline assignment: CDR1 SGHVS and CDR2 FNYEAQ. CDR3 sequence reads: CASRGGDTQYF. The CDR3 DNA reads TGTGCCAGCAGGGGGGGAGATACGCAGTATTTT.

The chain links TRBV6-6 to TRBJ2-1; weak D call: TRBD2 (5 bases). CDR3 size: 12 residues. Germline CDR1 MNHNY, CDR2 SVGAGI (reference sequence). V lost 0 bases to trimming and J lost 8 bases, with 5 bases between them. CDR3: CASSYSDYEQFF. The CDR3 DNA reads TGTGCCAGCAGTTACTCGGACTATGAGCAGTTCTTC.

This chain joins TRBV5-1 and TRBJ1-1; tentative D call: TRBD1 (6 bases). The length of the CDR3 is 14 residues. V lost 0 bases and J 4 bases, leaving 10 bases between the germline ends. Germline lookup yields CDR1 SGHRS and CDR2 YFSETQ. This chain's CDR3 is CASSLVRGGTEAFF. The CDR3 DNA reads as TGCGCCAGCAGCTTGGTCAGGGGTGGCACTGAAGCTTTCTTT.

The V call is TRBV30, the J call TRBJ2-3; the match to TRBD1 covers 12 bases. Germline CDR1 reads GTSNPN; CDR2 reads SVGIG (reference sequence). V shed 8 bases, J shed 6 bases, and the junction held 6 bases outside the gene matches. The CDR3 runs to 13 residues. CDR3 protein: CARGTGGQDTQYF. In nucleotides, the CDR3 is TGTGCCCGTGGGACAGGGGGCCAGGATACGCAGTATTTT.

The chain has TRBV4-2 and TRBJ2-5; 10 bases are a match to TRBD2. Unmatched junction bases numbered 2, after V lost 0 bases and J lost 1 base. The CDR3 has 16 residues. Germline V gene lookup returns CDR1 LGHNA and CDR2 YNFKEQ. CDR3 residues: CASSQDQRGGQETQYF. Written as DNA, the CDR3 is TGTGCCAGCAGCCAAGATCAGCGGGGGGGCCAAGAGACCCAGTACTTC.

This chain uses TRBV30 with TRBJ1-4, with TRBD1 matching 10 bases. Germline V gene data show CDR1 as GTSNPN and CDR2 as SVGIG (reference sequence). Unmatched junction bases numbered 3, after V lost 5 bases and J lost 6 bases. The CDR3 length is 13 residues. CDR3 sequence reads: CAWSGQGDEKLFF. CDR3 nucleotides: TGTGCCTGGTCCGGACAGGGGGATGAAAAACTGTTTTTT.

The chain uses TRBV7-2 and TRBJ1-2; D possibly corresponds to TRBD1 (5 bases). Trimming shortened V by 6 bases and J by 3 bases, and 14 bases separated the two germline ends. Germline assignment: CDR1 SGHTA and CDR2 FQGNSA. This CDR3 has 14 amino acids. The chain's CDR3 is CASRLTGDHYGYTF. The CDR3 region has the DNA TGTGCCAGCAGACTTACGGGGGATCACTATGGCTACACCTTC.

The chain is built from TRBV14 and TRBJ2-5; no reliable D call. CDR1 SGHDN and CDR2 FVKESK come from the germline V gene. V was trimmed by 0 bases and J by 6 bases, leaving 5 bases between them. There are 12 residues in the CDR3. CDR3 sequence (DNA): TGTGCCAGCAGCCAAGAGGGCAAGACCCAGTACTTC. Amino acid sequence: CASSQEGKTQYF.

This clone has only one observation. The chain combines TRBV7-6 with TRBJ1-5, with TRBD1 as a possible D gene (6 bases). CDR1 is SGHVS and CDR2 is FNYEAQ in the germline V gene. V was clipped by 4 bases and J by 4 bases, with 8 bases between them. The CDR3 sequence is 13 residues long. This CDR3 reads CASSWTANQPQHF. Here the CDR3 DNA reads TGTGCCAGCAGCTGGACAGCTAATCAGCCCCAGCATTTT.

The chain carries TRBV10-3 and TRBJ2-2; TRBD2 might be the D (5 bases). The CDR3 runs to 16 residues. The germline CDR1 and CDR2 sequences are ENHRY and SYGVKD. Trimming removed 4 bases from V and 0 bases from J, with 12 bases in between. CDR3 in amino acids: CAISGARAANTGELFF. The CDR3 nucleotides read TGTGCCATCAGTGGGGCGAGGGCCGCGAACACCGGGGAGCTGTTTTTT.

The V call is TRBV7-2, the J call TRBJ2-1, with D possibly TRBD2 on 7 matching bases. CDR3 size: 16 residues. The V end lost 5 bases, the J end lost 7 bases, and 21 bases lay between the germline ends. Germline V gene data show CDR1 as SGHTA and CDR2 as FQGNSA. The CDR3 reads CASSPPNGGPGNEQFF. Here the CDR3 DNA reads TGTGCCAGCAGCCCGCCGAACGGGGGGCCGGGGAATGAGCAGTTCTTC. Full variable domain (rest looked up from reference TRBV7-2 and TRBJ2-1): GAGVSQSPSNKVTEKGKDVELRCDPISGHTALYWYRQSLGQGLEFLIYFQGNSAPDKSGLPSDRFSAERTGGSVSTLTIQRTQQEDSAVYLCASSPPNGGPGNEQFFGPGTRLTVL.

This clone was recorded once. This sequence joins TRBV4-2 and TRBJ2-1; the D gene is possibly TRBD2 (5 bases). This CDR3 region has 18 residues. V was cut by 1 base and J by 3 bases, with 19 bases left in between. Germline CDR1 is LGHNA and CDR2 is YNFKEQ. In DNA form, the CDR3 reads TGTGCCAGCAGCCAAGTGGTAATAGGAGGAGAATTCTACAATGAGCAGTTCTTC. Its protein product is CASSQVVIGGEFYNEQFF.

The J gene is TRBJ2-2, the V gene TRBV7-3, with 8 bases that match TRBD1. In germline, CDR1 is SGHTA, CDR2 FQGTGA. The length of the CDR3 is 15 residues. J lost 6 bases, V lost 6 bases, and 9 bases had no gene match. The CDR3 DNA follows: TGTGCCAGCAGTGCGGGACAGGTGGAATCCGGGGAGCTGTTTTTT. This encodes CASSAGQVESGELFF.